This T cell receptor beta chain came from a study of blood T cell repertoires in COVID-19. Study background: T cells, B-cell-depleted T cells, or PBMCs provided the cDNA or gDNA that served as material.

The CDR3 extends over 15 amino acids. Per germline, CDR1 SGHVS and CDR2 FQNEAQ. Trimming cost V 2 bases and J 4 bases; bases outside gene matches: 8. Per the original methods: Reference gene primer amplification in the assay estimated nucleated cell counts. Produced via immunoSEQ multiplex PCR; TCRdb's table is partial and in-frame only. V, J and clone size reflect that table, while D and trimming were determined from the DNA. The repertoire holds about 200,000 clones, roughly nine tenths seen once, with about 2.2% in the top ten. The clonotype was recovered from a woman aged 50 to 65 with acute or convalescent COVID-19. This rearrangement joins TRBV7-8 to TRBJ2-7; TRBD1 agrees at 7 bases. The source material was peripheral blood. CDR3: CASSLPDRSQYEQYF. CDR3 DNA sequence: TGTGCCAGCAGCTTACCGGACAGGTCACAGTACGAGCAGTACTTC.